This T cell receptor beta chain stems from a study of blood T cell repertoires in COVID-19. Methods used by the authors: Amplified reference gene primers provided the basis for estimating nucleated cell counts. Sequencing used immunoSEQ multiplex PCR; TCRdb keeps in-frame clones, though not all of them. The V and J calls and clone size are taken from that table; D and trimming were inferred from the DNA. The repertoire holds 450,000 or so clones, with approximately 91% as singletons. Followed longitudinally, the Seattle patients had been enrolled during active infection. V dropped 2 bases and J dropped 0; count of bases not matched to a gene: 4. The CDR3 runs 17 residues. Germline-derived CDR1 and CDR2 are MNHEY and SMNVEV (reference sequence).

The sequenced sample was peripheral blood. The chain combines TRBV27 with TRBJ1-4, with TRBD1 identical over 9 bases. The TCR originated in a woman between 35 and 50 years old with COVID-19, enrolled during active disease. The CDR3 coding sequence is TGTGCCAGCAGTTTAGGGGACAGGGTTTCAACTAATGAAAAACTGTTTTTT. It yields the protein CASSLGDRVSTNEKLFF.